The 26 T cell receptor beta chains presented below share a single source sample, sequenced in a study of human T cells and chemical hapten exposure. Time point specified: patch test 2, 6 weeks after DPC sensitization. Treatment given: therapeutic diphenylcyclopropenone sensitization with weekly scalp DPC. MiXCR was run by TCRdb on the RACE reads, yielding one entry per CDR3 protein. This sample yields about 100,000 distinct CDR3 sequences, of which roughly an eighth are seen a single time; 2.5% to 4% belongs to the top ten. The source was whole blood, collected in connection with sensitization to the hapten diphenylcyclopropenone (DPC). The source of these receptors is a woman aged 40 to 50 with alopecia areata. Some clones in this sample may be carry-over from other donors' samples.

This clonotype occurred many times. CDR3 sequence: CASKEWGDTQYF. CDR3 in DNA: TGTGCCAGCAAGGAGTGGGGAGATACGCAGTATTTT. The J gene is TRBJ2-3, the V gene TRBV6-5; D is ambiguous. The CDR3 is 12 residues long. Trimming pared 7 bases from V and 5 bases from J, leaving 10 bases between. The germline V gene has CDR1 MNHEY and CDR2 SVGAGI.

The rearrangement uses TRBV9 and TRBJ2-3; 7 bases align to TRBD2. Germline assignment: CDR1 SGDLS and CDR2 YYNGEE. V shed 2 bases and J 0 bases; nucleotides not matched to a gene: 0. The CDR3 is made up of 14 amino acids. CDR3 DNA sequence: TGTGCCAGCAGCGTGGGACTAAGCACAGATACGCAGTATTTT. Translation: CASSVGLSTDTQYF. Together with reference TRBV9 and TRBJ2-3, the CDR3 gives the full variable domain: DSGVTQTPKHLITATGQRVTLRCSPRSGDLSVYWYQQSLDQGLQFLIQYYNGEERAKGNILERFSAQQFPDLHSELNLSSLELGDSALYFCASSVGLSTDTQYFGPGTRLTVL.

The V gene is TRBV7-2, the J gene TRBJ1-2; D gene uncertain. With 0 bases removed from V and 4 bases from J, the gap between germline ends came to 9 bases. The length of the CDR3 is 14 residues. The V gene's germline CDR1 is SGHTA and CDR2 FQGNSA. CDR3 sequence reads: CASSLARHLYGYTF. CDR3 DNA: TGTGCCAGCAGCTTAGCGAGGCATCTCTATGGCTACACCTTC.

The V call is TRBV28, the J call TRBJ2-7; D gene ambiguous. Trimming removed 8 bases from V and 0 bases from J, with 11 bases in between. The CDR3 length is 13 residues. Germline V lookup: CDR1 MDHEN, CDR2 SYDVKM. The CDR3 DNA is TGTGCCAGCCGCCCGGCTGACTCCTACGAGCAGTACTTC. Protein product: CASRPADSYEQYF.

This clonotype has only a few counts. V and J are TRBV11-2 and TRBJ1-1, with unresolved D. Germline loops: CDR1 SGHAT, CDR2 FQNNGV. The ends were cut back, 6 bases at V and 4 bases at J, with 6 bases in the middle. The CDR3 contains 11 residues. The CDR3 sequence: CASRLSTEAFF. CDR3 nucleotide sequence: TGTGCCAGCAGGCTGAGCACTGAAGCTTTCTTT.

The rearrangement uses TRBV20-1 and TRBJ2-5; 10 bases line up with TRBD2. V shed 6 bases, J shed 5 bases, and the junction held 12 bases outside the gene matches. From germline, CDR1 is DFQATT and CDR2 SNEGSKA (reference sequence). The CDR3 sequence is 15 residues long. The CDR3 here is CSATSGKAGGETQYF. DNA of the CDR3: TGCAGTGCCACTAGCGGGAAAGCAGGGGGTGAGACCCAGTACTTC.

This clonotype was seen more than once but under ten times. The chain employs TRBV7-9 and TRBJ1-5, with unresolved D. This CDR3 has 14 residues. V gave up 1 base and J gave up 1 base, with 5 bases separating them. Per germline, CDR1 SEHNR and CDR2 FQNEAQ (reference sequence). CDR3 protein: CASSLETSNQPQHF. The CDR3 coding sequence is TGTGCCAGCAGCTTAGAAACCAGCAATCAGCCCCAGCATTTT. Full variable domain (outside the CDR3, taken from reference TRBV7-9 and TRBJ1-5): DTGVSQNPRHKITKRGQNVTFRCDPISEHNRLYWYRQTLGQGPEFLTYFQNEAQLEKSRLLSDRFSAERPKGSFSTLEIQRTEQGDSAMYLCASSLETSNQPQHFGDGTRLSIL.

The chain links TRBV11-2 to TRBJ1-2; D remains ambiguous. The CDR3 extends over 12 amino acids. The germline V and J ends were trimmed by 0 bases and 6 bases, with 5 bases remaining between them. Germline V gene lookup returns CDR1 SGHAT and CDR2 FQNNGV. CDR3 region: CASSLDWDGYTF. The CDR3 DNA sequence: TGTGCCAGCAGCTTAGATTGGGATGGCTACACCTTC.

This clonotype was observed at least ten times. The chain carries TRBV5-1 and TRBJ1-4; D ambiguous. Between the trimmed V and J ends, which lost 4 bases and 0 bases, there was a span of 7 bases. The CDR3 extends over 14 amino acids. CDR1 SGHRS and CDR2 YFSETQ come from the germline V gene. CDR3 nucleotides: TGCGCCAGCAGCCTATACTCAACTAATGAAAAACTGTTTTTT. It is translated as CASSLYSTNEKLFF. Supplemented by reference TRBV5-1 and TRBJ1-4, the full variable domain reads KAGVTQTPRYLIKTRGQQVTLSCSPISGHRSVSWYQQTPGQGLQFLFEYFSETQRNKGNFPGRFSGRQFSNSRSEMNVSTLELGDSALYLCASSLYSTNEKLFFGSGTQLSVL.

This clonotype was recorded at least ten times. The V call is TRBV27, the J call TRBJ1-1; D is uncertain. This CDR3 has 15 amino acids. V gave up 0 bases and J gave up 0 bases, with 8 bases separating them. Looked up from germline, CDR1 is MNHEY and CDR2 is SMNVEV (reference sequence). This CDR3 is CASSLSRVMNTEAFF. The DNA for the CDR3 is TGTGCCAGCAGTTTATCGCGCGTCATGAACACTGAAGCTTTCTTT.

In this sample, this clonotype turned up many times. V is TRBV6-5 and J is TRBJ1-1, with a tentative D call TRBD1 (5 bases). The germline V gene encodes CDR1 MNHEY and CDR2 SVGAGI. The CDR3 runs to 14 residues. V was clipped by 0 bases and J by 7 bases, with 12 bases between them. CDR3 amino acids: CASSYSTPRGEAFF. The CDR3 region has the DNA TGTGCCAGCAGTTACTCGACTCCAAGGGGTGAAGCTTTCTTT.

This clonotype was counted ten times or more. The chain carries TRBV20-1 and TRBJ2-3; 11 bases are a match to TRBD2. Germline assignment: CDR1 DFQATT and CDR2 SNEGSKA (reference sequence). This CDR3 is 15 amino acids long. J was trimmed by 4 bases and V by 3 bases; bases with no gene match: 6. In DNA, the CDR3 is TGCAGTGCTAGTCTACTAGCGGGAGACCCAGATACGCAGTATTTT. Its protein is CSASLLAGDPDTQYF.

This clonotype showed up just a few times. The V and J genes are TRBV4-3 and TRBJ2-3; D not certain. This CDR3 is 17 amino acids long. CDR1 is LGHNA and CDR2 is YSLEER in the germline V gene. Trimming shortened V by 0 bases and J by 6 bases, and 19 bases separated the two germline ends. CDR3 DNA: TGCGCCAGCAGCCAAGACGTACATGCCCCCGGCGCCGATACGCAGTATTTT. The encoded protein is CASSQDVHAPGADTQYF.

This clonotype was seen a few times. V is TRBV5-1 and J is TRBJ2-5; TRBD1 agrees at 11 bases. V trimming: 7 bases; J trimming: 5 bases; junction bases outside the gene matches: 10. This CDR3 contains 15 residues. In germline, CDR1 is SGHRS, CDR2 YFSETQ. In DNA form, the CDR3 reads TGCGCCAGCGGAGGGACAGGGGGTCGTCTGGAGACCCAGTACTTC. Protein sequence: CASGGTGGRLETQYF.

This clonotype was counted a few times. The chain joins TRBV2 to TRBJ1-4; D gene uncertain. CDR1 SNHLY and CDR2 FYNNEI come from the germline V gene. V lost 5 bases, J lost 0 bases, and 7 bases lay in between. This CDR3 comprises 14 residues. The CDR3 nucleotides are TGTGCCAGCAGTACAGCTGCAACTAATGAAAAACTGTTTTTT. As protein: CASSTAATNEKLFF.

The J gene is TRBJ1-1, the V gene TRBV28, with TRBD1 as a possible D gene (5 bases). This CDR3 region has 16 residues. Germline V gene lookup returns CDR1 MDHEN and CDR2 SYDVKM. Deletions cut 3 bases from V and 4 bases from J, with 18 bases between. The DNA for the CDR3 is TGTGCCAGCAGTTTTAGCGGGACCAGACGACGCACTGAAGCTTTCTTT. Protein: CASSFSGTRRRTEAFF.

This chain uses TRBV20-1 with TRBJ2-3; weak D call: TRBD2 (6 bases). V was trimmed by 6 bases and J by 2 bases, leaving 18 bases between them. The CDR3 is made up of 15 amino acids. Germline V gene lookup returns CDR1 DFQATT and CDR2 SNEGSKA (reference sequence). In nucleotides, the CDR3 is TGCAGTGCCCCTTGGCGGGAAGTTGTCACAGATACGCAGTATTTT. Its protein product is CSAPWREVVTDTQYF.

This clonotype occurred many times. The CDR3 bases are TGTGCCAGCTCACCACGGGACCGACAAGAGACCCAGTACTTC. Protein sequence: CASSPRDRQETQYF. This chain joins TRBV18 and TRBJ2-5; D possibly matches TRBD1 or TRBD2 (5 bases each). CDR1 is KGHSH and CDR2 is LQKENI in the germline V gene. The CDR3 runs 14 residues. V gave up 1 base and J gave up 2 bases, with 8 bases separating them.

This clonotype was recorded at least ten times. In DNA, the CDR3 is TGTGCCAGCAGTTTGGCCAGCGGGGGGCCCACCGGGGAGCTGTTTTTT. Encoded protein: CASSLASGGPTGELFF. This chain connects TRBV12-3 or TRBV12-4 to TRBJ2-2; 9 nucleotides align to TRBD2. Unmatched junction bases numbered 6, after V lost 3 bases and J lost 4 bases. The CDR3 runs 16 residues.

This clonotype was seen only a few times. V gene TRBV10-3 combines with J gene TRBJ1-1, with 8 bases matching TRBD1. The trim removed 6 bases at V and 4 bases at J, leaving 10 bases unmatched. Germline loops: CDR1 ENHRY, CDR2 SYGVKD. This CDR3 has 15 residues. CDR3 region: CAIRAPDRGGTEAFF. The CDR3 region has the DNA TGTGCCATCAGGGCCCCTGACAGGGGAGGCACTGAAGCTTTCTTT.

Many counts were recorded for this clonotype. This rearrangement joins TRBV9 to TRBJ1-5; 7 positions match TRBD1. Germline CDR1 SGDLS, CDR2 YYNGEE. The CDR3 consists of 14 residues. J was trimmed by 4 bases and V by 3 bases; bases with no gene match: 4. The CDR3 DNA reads TGTGCCAGCAGCGCCGGGACAGCAAATCAGCCCCAGCATTTT. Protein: CASSAGTANQPQHF. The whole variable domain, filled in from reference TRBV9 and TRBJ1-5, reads DSGVTQTPKHLITATGQRVTLRCSPRSGDLSVYWYQQSLDQGLQFLIQYYNGEERAKGNILERFSAQQFPDLHSELNLSSLELGDSALYFCASSAGTANQPQHFGDGTRLSIL.

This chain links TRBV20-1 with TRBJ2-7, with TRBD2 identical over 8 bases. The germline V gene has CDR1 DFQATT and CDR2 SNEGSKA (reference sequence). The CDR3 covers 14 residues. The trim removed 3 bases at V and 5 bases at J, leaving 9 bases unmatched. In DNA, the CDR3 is TGCAGTGCTAGTTTTCCTAGCGGGTTCAACGAGCAGTACTTC. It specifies CSASFPSGFNEQYF.

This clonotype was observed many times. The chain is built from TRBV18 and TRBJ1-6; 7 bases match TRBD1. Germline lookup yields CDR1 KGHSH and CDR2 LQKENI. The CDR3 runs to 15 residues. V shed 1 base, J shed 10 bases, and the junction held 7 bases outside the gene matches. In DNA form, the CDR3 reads TGTGCCAGCTCACCACAGCAGGGGGATTCATCACCCCTCCACTTT. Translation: CASSPQQGDSSPLHF. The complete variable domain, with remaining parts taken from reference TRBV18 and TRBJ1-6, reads NAGVMQNPRHLVRRRGQEARLRCSPMKGHSHVYWYRQLPEEGLKFMVYLQKENIIDESGMPKERFSAEFPKEGPSILRIQQVVRGDSAAYFCASSPQQGDSSPLHFGNGTRLTVT.

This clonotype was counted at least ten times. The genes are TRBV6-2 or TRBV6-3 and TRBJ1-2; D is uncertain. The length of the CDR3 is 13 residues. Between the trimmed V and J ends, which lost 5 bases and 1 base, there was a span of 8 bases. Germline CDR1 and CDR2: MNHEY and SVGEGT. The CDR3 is CASSETGNYGYTF. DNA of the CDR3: TGTGCCAGCAGTGAGACTGGTAACTATGGCTACACCTTC.

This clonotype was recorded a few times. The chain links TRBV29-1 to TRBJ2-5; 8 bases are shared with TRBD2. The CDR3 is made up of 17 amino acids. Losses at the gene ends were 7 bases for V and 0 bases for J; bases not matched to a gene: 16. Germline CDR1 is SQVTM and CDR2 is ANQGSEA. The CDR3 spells CSAIREREPQYQETQYF. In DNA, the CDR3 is TGCAGCGCTATACGGGAGCGGGAGCCCCAATACCAAGAGACCCAGTACTTC.

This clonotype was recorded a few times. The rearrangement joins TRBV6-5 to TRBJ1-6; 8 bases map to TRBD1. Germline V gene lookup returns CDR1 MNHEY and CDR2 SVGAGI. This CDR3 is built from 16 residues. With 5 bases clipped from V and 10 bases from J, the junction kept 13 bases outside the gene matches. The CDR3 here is CASSAATGVGNSPLHF. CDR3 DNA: TGTGCCAGCAGTGCGGCGACAGGGGTTGGTAACTCACCCCTCCACTTT.